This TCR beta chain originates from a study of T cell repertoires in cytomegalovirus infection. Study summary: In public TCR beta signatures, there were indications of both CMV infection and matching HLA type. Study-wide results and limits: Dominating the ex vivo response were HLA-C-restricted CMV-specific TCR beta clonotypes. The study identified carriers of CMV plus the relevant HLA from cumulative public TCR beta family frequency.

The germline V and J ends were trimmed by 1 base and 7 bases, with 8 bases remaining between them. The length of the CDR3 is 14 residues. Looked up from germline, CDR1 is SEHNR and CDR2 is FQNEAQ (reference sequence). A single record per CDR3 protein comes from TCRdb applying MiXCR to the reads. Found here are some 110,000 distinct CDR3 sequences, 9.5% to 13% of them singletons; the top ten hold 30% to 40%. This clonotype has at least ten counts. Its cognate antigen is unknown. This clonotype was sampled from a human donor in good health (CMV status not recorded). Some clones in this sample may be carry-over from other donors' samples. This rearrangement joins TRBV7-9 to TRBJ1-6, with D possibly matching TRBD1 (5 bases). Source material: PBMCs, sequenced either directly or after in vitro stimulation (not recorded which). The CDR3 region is CASSLGQFNSPLHF. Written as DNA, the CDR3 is TGTGCCAGCAGCTTAGGACAGTTCAATTCACCCCTCCACTTT.